Below are 21 T cell receptor beta chains sequenced from a single sample in a study of T-cell reconstitution after alpha-beta-depleted transplantation in children (dated by TCRdb to the mid-2010s). The treatment or condition label, as the study defines it: allogeneic hematopoietic cell transplantation with graft depleted of TCRalphabeta T cells and CD19 B cells. Library creation used PCR. Instrument used: Illumina HiSeq 2500. To normalize quantification of the TCRbeta repertoire, the TCR libraries were built with molecular barcoding that relied on unique molecular identifiers. The public reads were run again by TCRdb, first through fastp at Q25 and then through MiXCR, and only productive beta chains were kept. For every CDR3 protein sequence, its rows merge into one entry that carries the most common genes and DNA. This sample comprises approximately 85,000 distinct CDR3 sequences, 15% to 17% of them detected only once. The ten most abundant clones make up 15% to 20% of the sample.

This sample comprised PBMCs, mostly from graft donor cells, obtained 180 days after TCRalphabeta/CD19-depleted stem cell transplant. All receptors derive from a male patient aged 2-15 years who had a stem cell transplant for acute lymphoblastic leukemia, so the T cells may come from the graft donor.

V is TRBV7-9 and J is TRBJ2-5; no firm D call. The CDR3 extends over 13 amino acids. Germline CDR1 SEHNR, CDR2 FQNEAQ (reference sequence). V lost 3 bases and J 0 bases, leaving 5 bases between the germline ends. The CDR3 bases are TGTGCCAGCAGCTTTAGATACCAAGAGACCCAGTACTTC. Translated, it gives CASSFRYQETQYF.

The chain combines TRBV5-1 with TRBJ2-5; D may be TRBD1 (5 bases). V lost 4 bases and J lost 9, with 22 bases in between. The CDR3 extends over 15 amino acids. Per germline, CDR1 SGHRS and CDR2 YFSETQ. The CDR3 DNA reads as TGCGCCAGCAGCCCGGATGCACAGGCCCCTAGGGCCCAGTACTTC. This translates into CASSPDAQAPRAQYF.

The chain is built from TRBV20-1 and TRBJ1-6, with a possible D match to TRBD1 (6 bases). The length of the CDR3 is 13 residues. The germline gives CDR1 DFQATT, CDR2 SNEGSKA (reference sequence). Trimming cost V 3 bases and J 6 bases, with 9 bases left between them. DNA for the CDR3: TGCAGTGCTAGGCGGACAGTTAATTCACCCCTCCACTTT. It encodes CSARRTVNSPLHF.

The CDR3 DNA sequence: TGTGCCACCAGCGGAGGGGGCGGTCTCTACGAGCAGTACTTC. Residues: CATSGGGGLYEQYF. The chain joins TRBV15 to TRBJ2-7, with a possible D match to TRBD1 (7 bases). The germline CDR1 and CDR2 sequences are LNHNV and YYDKDF (reference sequence). The CDR3 totals 14 residues. The V gene lost 5 bases and the J gene lost 3 bases, with 14 bases spanning the gap. Variable domain in full (rest from reference TRBV15 and TRBJ2-7): DAMVIQNPRYQVTQFGKPVTLSCSQTLNHNVMYWYQQKSSQAPKLLFHYYDKDFNNEADTPDNFQSRRPNTSFCFLDIRSPGLGDTAMYLCATSGGGGLYEQYFGPGTRLTVT.

This clonotype has only a few counts. The chain carries TRBV20-1 and TRBJ2-7; 12 positions match TRBD2. The CDR3 length is 14 residues. The germline CDR1 and CDR2 sequences are DFQATT and SNEGSKA (reference sequence). Losses at the gene ends were 5 bases for V and 4 bases for J; bases not matched to a gene: 6. The CDR3 DNA is TGCAGTGCTCCTCTAGCGGGGGGGTTGTACGAGCAGTACTTC. Amino acids: CSAPLAGGLYEQYF.

The chain recombines TRBV5-1 with TRBJ1-2; 7 bases line up with TRBD1. With 4 bases clipped from V and 4 bases from J, the junction kept 7 bases outside the gene matches. Germline CDR1 reads SGHRS; CDR2 reads YFSETQ. CDR3 size: 14 residues. The CDR3 protein is CASSQGQTSYGYTF. CDR3 DNA: TGCGCCAGCAGCCAGGGACAGACCTCCTATGGCTACACCTTC. Full variable domain (outside the CDR3, taken from reference TRBV5-1 and TRBJ1-2): KAGVTQTPRYLIKTRGQQVTLSCSPISGHRSVSWYQQTPGQGLQFLFEYFSETQRNKGNFPGRFSGRQFSNSRSEMNVSTLELGDSALYLCASSQGQTSYGYTFGSGTRLTVV.

The chain uses TRBV5-5 and TRBJ2-2; D is undetermined. Germline lookup yields CDR1 SGHKS and CDR2 YYEKEE (reference sequence). Trimming took off 0 bases at V and 4 bases at J, with 7 bases between the two ends. This CDR3 spans 14 amino acids. CDR3 sequence: CASSLETFTGELFF. The DNA of the CDR3 is TGTGCCAGCAGCTTGGAAACATTCACCGGGGAGCTGTTTTTT.

This clonotype has only a few counts. The V call is TRBV6-2 or TRBV6-3, the J call TRBJ1-5, with a weak D call TRBD1 (5 bases). Trimming cost V 2 bases and J 5 bases, with 28 bases left between them. CDR1 and CDR2 (germline): MNHEY, SVGEGT. The CDR3 is 20 residues long. The CDR3 here is CASSYPRDYNIGPSYQPQHF. The CDR3 nucleotides are TGTGCCAGCAGTTACCCCCGGGACTATAATATTGGCCCATCATATCAGCCCCAGCATTTT.

V usage is TRBV19 and J usage is TRBJ2-1; D not resolved. Germline V gives CDR1 LNHDA, CDR2 SQIVND (reference sequence). V shed 5 bases and J shed 5 bases, with 13 bases lying between them. This CDR3 is 14 amino acids long. This CDR3 reads CASSSWTANNEQFF. Here the CDR3 DNA reads TGTGCCAGTAGTTCCTGGACGGCTAACAATGAGCAGTTCTTC. The full variable domain, its missing parts supplied by reference TRBV19 and TRBJ2-1, is DGGITQSPKYLFRKEGQNVTLSCEQNLNHDAMYWYRQDPGQGLRLIYYSQIVNDFQKGDIAEGYSVSREKKESFPLTVTSAQKNPTAFYLCASSSWTANNEQFFGPGTRLTVL.

V and J are TRBV20-1 and TRBJ1-2; D may be TRBD1 (5 bases). Germline V lookup: CDR1 DFQATT, CDR2 SNEGSKA (reference sequence). Trimming left V 6 bases short and J 7 bases short, with 21 bases between. CDR3 length: 14 residues. This CDR3 reads CSAAPQGLQGGYTF. CDR3 nucleotides: TGCAGTGCCGCTCCTCAGGGTCTGCAGGGTGGCTACACCTTC.

The table lists this clonotype with many counts. CDR3 nucleotides: TGTGCCAGCAGCTTAGTATCCATAGCGGGGAAAATCACAGATACGCAGTATTTT. Translation gives CASSLVSIAGKITDTQYF. The chain links TRBV11-2 to TRBJ2-3, with 8 bases fitting TRBD2. The CDR3 has 18 amino acids. CDR1 SGHAT and CDR2 FQNNGV come from the germline V gene. The junction had 11 bases not matched to a gene; V was cut back by 1 base and J by 2 bases.

The chain employs TRBV12-3 or TRBV12-4 and TRBJ2-5; possibly TRBD2 for D (6 bases). There are 15 residues in the CDR3. Trimming took off 0 bases at V and 4 bases at J, with 12 bases between the two ends. CDR3 amino acids: CASSLARLGRETQYF. The CDR3 region has the DNA TGTGCCAGCAGTTTAGCGAGACTAGGGAGAGAGACCCAGTACTTC.

This clonotype has just a few counts. The chain carries TRBV7-2 and TRBJ2-2; D is uncertain. Looked up from germline, CDR1 is SGHTA and CDR2 is FQGNSA. Trimming took off 1 base at V and 3 bases at J, with 9 bases between the two ends. The CDR3 sequence is 15 residues long. The CDR3 sequence is CASSLVKTDTGELFF. CDR3 coding DNA: TGTGCCAGCAGCTTAGTGAAGACTGACACCGGGGAGCTGTTTTTT.

This clonotype was observed many times. V and J are TRBV20-1 and TRBJ1-1; the D gene is possibly TRBD1 (5 bases). The germline V gene has CDR1 DFQATT and CDR2 SNEGSKA (reference sequence). This CDR3 is built from 16 residues. The germline V and J ends were trimmed by 6 bases and 1 base, with 21 bases remaining between them. The CDR3 nucleotides read TGCAGTGCAACGCAGACATCGGGCAGGGCGAACACTGAAGCTTTCTTT. This translates into CSATQTSGRANTEAFF.

The rearrangement uses TRBV24-1 and TRBJ2-5, with unresolved D. This CDR3 region has 16 residues. The V end was cut by 3 bases, the J end by 3 bases, with 16 bases between. Germline lookup yields CDR1 KGHDR and CDR2 SFDVKD. The CDR3 spells CATSDTRSRDEETQYF. CDR3 sequence (DNA): TGTGCCACCAGTGATACGCGCAGCCGAGATGAAGAGACCCAGTACTTC.

This chain links TRBV29-1 with TRBJ1-1, with D perhaps TRBD1 (5 bases). The length of the CDR3 is 13 residues. Germline V lookup: CDR1 SQVTM, CDR2 ANQGSEA. Trimming removed 6 bases from V and 1 base from J, with 12 bases in between. CDR3 loop: CSVRGQGNTEAFF. The CDR3 coding sequence is TGCAGCGTCCGCGGACAAGGGAACACTGAAGCTTTCTTT.

The gene calls are TRBV19 and TRBJ1-5; tentative D call: TRBD1 (5 bases). This CDR3 region has 16 residues. CDR1 LNHDA and CDR2 SQIVND come from the germline V gene (reference sequence). The germline V and J ends were trimmed by 6 bases and 3 bases, with 18 bases remaining between them. The CDR3 region has the DNA TGTGCCAGTAGAGGGGCGTCAGGGCCCCACAATCAGCCCCAGCATTTT. Encoded protein: CASRGASGPHNQPQHF.

The chain links TRBV5-4 to TRBJ2-5, with 8 bases that match TRBD1. Germline CDR1 SGHNT, CDR2 YYREEE (reference sequence). V shed 0 bases and J 4 bases; nucleotides not matched to a gene: 5. The CDR3 totals 15 residues. CDR3 in DNA: TGTGCCAGCAGCTTGGTCCCCGGACAGGGAGAGACCCAGTACTTC. Translating it yields CASSLVPGQGETQYF.

This clonotype was counted between two and nine times. The genes are TRBV29-1 and TRBJ1-2; tentative D call: TRBD1 (5 bases). V was clipped by 3 bases and J by 4 bases, with 18 bases between them. Germline assignment: CDR1 SQVTM and CDR2 ANQGSEA. The CDR3 is made up of 15 amino acids. The chain's CDR3 is CSVEGRHSPGYGYTF. Here the CDR3 DNA reads TGCAGCGTTGAGGGACGCCACTCTCCGGGCTATGGCTACACCTTC. Complete variable domain (other parts from reference TRBV29-1 and TRBJ1-2): SAVISQKPSRDICQRGTSLTIQCQVDSQVTMMFWYRQQPGQSLTLIATANQGSEATYESGFVIDKFPISRPNLTFSTLTVSNMSPEDSSIYLCSVEGRHSPGYGYTFGSGTRLTVV.

This clonotype was observed many times. V is TRBV7-9 and J is TRBJ2-5, with TRBD2 matching over 10 bases. The V segment lost 4 bases and the J segment 2 bases; nucleotides outside the gene matches: 7. The length of the CDR3 is 16 residues. Germline CDR1 and CDR2: SEHNR and FQNEAQ (reference sequence). CDR3 bases: TGTGCCAGCAGCTCGGCGCAGCGGGGGGGACAAGAGACCCAGTACTTC. The encoded protein is CASSSAQRGGQETQYF.

This clonotype has a handful of counts. The chain links TRBV6-2 or TRBV6-3 to TRBJ1-2; D is undetermined. V was pared by 0 bases and J by 8 bases, with 10 bases between. This CDR3 is 13 amino acids long. The germline gives CDR1 MNHEY, CDR2 SVGEGT. This CDR3 reads CASSYSTGGGYTF. CDR3 in DNA: TGTGCCAGCAGTTACTCTACCGGAGGAGGCTACACCTTC.